This note documents a single T cell receptor (beta chain) sequence. The sample belongs to a study of blood T cell repertoires in COVID-19. Per the authors' pipeline: Cell counts per sample came from amplifying reference gene primers. Libraries were prepared by immunoSEQ multiplex PCR; TCRdb keeps only in-frame clonotypes and omits some of them. V, J and clone size derive from that table, while D and trimming were established from the DNA sequence. The sample lists about 270,000 clones; about nine tenths were seen once. Sequencing input: PBMCs or T cells enriched from blood (not recorded which). This TCR was recovered from a woman in her 30s with acute COVID-19.

The CDR3 sequence: CASSHASIAGGPGEQFF. The CDR3 DNA reads TGTGCCAGCAGCCATGCCTCTATAGCGGGAGGGCCTGGTGAGCAGTTCTTC. This sequence joins TRBV4-2 and TRBJ2-1; 11 bases are shared with TRBD2. The CDR3 length is 17 residues. The V gene end was trimmed by 3 bases and the J gene end by 9 bases; junction bases not matched to a gene: 13. Germline CDR1 LGHNA, CDR2 YNFKEQ.